This passage covers 23 T cell receptor beta chains from one sample sequenced in a study of shared clonotypes between healthy human individuals. The repertoire was sequenced with immunoSEQ multiplex PCR; TCRdb's copy has only in-frame clones and lacks some. The table has under 600,000 clones, about three quarters seen once. Sequenced: PBMCs. Receptor source: a middle-aged woman in good health. Some clones in this sample may be carry-over from other donors' samples.

This clone was counted once. The rearrangement uses TRBV9 and TRBJ1-5; weak D call: TRBD1 (6 bases). The CDR3 runs 14 residues. Per germline, CDR1 SGDLS and CDR2 YYNGEE. The V gene lost 4 bases and the J gene lost 0 bases, with 8 bases spanning the gap. CDR3 sequence reads: CASSLGGSNQPQHF. For the CDR3, the DNA is TGTGCCAGCAGCCTAGGGGGTAGCAATCAGCCCCAGCATTTT. Full variable domain (missing parts from reference TRBV9 and TRBJ1-5): DSGVTQTPKHLITATGQRVTLRCSPRSGDLSVYWYQQSLDQGLQFLIQYYNGEERAKGNILERFSAQQFPDLHSELNLSSLELGDSALYFCASSLGGSNQPQHFGDGTRLSIL.

The genes are TRBV29-1 and TRBJ2-3; D is unresolved. Trimming pared 3 bases from V and 6 bases from J, leaving 7 bases between. Germline-derived CDR1 and CDR2 are SQVTM and ANQGSEA. This CDR3 is built from 11 residues. The CDR3 spells CSVDDGDTQYF. In nucleotides, the CDR3 is TGCAGCGTTGACGACGGGGATACGCAGTATTTT.

The CDR3 region has the DNA TGTGCCAGCAGGAGACAGGGGGAGTGGACTGAAGCTTTCTTT. Translation gives CASRRQGEWTEAFF. The rearrangement uses TRBV28 and TRBJ1-1, with 9 bases identical to TRBD1. The length of the CDR3 is 14 residues. The trim removed 6 bases at V and 5 bases at J, leaving 7 bases unmatched. Germline V gives CDR1 MDHEN, CDR2 SYDVKM.

This clone was seen only a few times. The chain employs TRBV19 and TRBJ1-5, with D uncertain. V was cut by 5 bases and J by 3 bases, with 8 bases left in between. The CDR3 runs 13 residues. The germline CDR1 and CDR2 sequences are LNHDA and SQIVND (reference sequence). The CDR3 sequence: CASSLQINQPQHF. The CDR3 DNA reads TGTGCCAGTAGTCTACAGATCAATCAGCCCCAGCATTTT.

The chain couples TRBV28 to TRBJ2-2; a weak D match, TRBD2 (6 bases). V shed 3 bases and J shed 3 bases, with 14 bases lying between them. Germline loops: CDR1 MDHEN, CDR2 SYDVKM. This CDR3 is 16 amino acids long. The CDR3 spells CASSFTLASDTGELFF. The CDR3 coding sequence is TGTGCCAGCAGTTTTACCCTAGCGTCGGACACCGGGGAGCTGTTTTTT. The full variable domain, rest sourced from reference TRBV28 and TRBJ2-2, is DVKVTQSSRYLVKRTGEKVFLECVQDMDHENMFWYRQDPGLGLRLIYFSYDVKMKEKGDIPEGYSVSREKKERFSLILESASTNQTSMYLCASSFTLASDTGELFFGEGSRLTVL.

This clone came up once. The chain joins TRBV4-2 to TRBJ2-7; a possible D gene is TRBD1 (5 bases). The germline V gene encodes CDR1 LGHNA and CDR2 YNFKEQ. The ends were cut back, 0 bases at V and 2 bases at J, with 11 bases in the middle. CDR3 length: 15 amino acids. The CDR3 DNA reads TGTGCCAGCAGCCAAGATCTTCCAGGGACCTACGAGCAGTACTTC. As protein: CASSQDLPGTYEQYF.

Only one count was recorded for this clone. The chain has TRBV6-1 and TRBJ2-3; D remains ambiguous. Germline-derived CDR1 and CDR2 are MNHNS and SASEGT. This CDR3 has 16 amino acids. V was shortened by 0 bases and J by 0 bases, with 10 bases between the two germline ends. CDR3 sequence: CASSEAVGPSTDTQYF. Written as DNA, the CDR3 is TGTGCCAGCAGTGAAGCGGTCGGGCCTAGCACAGATACGCAGTATTTT.

The V gene is TRBV18, the J gene TRBJ2-1; 9 nucleotides align to TRBD2. This CDR3 comprises 16 residues. Looked up from germline, CDR1 is KGHSH and CDR2 is LQKENI. The V and J ends lost 4 bases and 3 bases, in that order; junction bases with no gene match: 7. As DNA, the CDR3 is TGTGCCAGCTCACGGGTGGCGGGAGGGCTCTACAATGAGCAGTTCTTC. It translates to CASSRVAGGLYNEQFF.

The V gene is TRBV27, the J gene TRBJ1-2; D perhaps matches TRBD1 (5 bases). The ends were cut back, 6 bases at V and 3 bases at J, with 11 bases in the middle. This CDR3 has 13 amino acids. In germline, CDR1 is MNHEY, CDR2 SMNVEV (reference sequence). The DNA for the CDR3 is TGTGCCAGCAGGTCGAGGGGCTACTATGGCTACACCTTC. It codes for CASRSRGYYGYTF.

The rearrangement links TRBV18 to TRBJ1-3, with TRBD1 as a possible D gene (5 bases). CDR1 and CDR2 (germline): KGHSH, LQKENI. Trimming removed 4 bases from V and 0 bases from J, with 13 bases in between. The CDR3 is 16 amino acids. CDR3 DNA: TGTGCCAGCTCACTGCGGACAAGTCACTCTGGAAACACCATATATTTT. Protein sequence: CASSLRTSHSGNTIYF.

The rearrangement uses TRBV5-5 and TRBJ2-7; 10 nucleotides line up with TRBD1. The V segment lost 3 bases and the J segment 4 bases; nucleotides outside the gene matches: 10. This CDR3 has 16 amino acids. CDR1 and CDR2 (germline): SGHKS, YYEKEE (reference sequence). The CDR3: CASSWGTGARPYEQYF. CDR3 in DNA: TGTGCCAGCAGCTGGGGGACAGGGGCGCGTCCTTACGAGCAGTACTTC.

The chain joins TRBV5-6 to TRBJ2-7, with unresolved D. Trimming shortened V by 0 bases and J by 6 bases, and 22 bases separated the two germline ends. Germline CDR1 is SGHDT and CDR2 is YYEEEE. The CDR3 extends over 17 amino acids. CDR3 in amino acids: CASSLGSAMAEFGEQYF. The DNA of the CDR3 is TGTGCCAGCAGCTTGGGGTCCGCCATGGCAGAATTTGGCGAGCAGTACTTC.

V and J are TRBV28 and TRBJ2-7; D unclear. Germline V CDR1 and CDR2: MDHEN, SYDVKM. Trimming cost V 1 base and J 4 bases, with 14 bases left between them. The CDR3 is made up of 15 amino acids. In nucleotides, the CDR3 is TGTGCCAGCAGTTTATCCGGCTCAATCCAGTACGAGCAGTACTTC. Its translation is CASSLSGSIQYEQYF.

The V gene is TRBV5-1, the J gene TRBJ2-2; 8 nucleotides agree with TRBD2. Trimming at V came to 7 bases and at J to 6 bases, leaving 14 bases not matched to a gene. Per the germline V gene, CDR1 is SGHRS and CDR2 is YFSETQ. The CDR3 covers 16 residues. CDR3 DNA sequence: TGCGCCAGCTCACCTCAATTAGCGGGATTACCCGGGGAGCTGTTTTTT. Protein: CASSPQLAGLPGELFF.

A few counts support this clone. This rearrangement joins TRBV29-1 to TRBJ1-1; D perhaps matches TRBD1 (5 bases). V was cut by 6 bases and J by 1 base, with 12 bases left in between. Germline loops: CDR1 SQVTM, CDR2 ANQGSEA. The CDR3 consists of 13 residues. CDR3 amino acids: CSVRGTSNTEAFF. CDR3 nucleotides: TGCAGCGTCCGCGGGACTTCGAACACTGAAGCTTTCTTT.

The chain joins TRBV29-1 to TRBJ1-1; the match to TRBD1 covers 7 bases. This CDR3 comprises 13 residues. V lost 4 bases, J lost 5 bases, and 7 bases stayed unmatched. Germline CDR1 reads SQVTM; CDR2 reads ANQGSEA. DNA for the CDR3: TGCAGCGTTGGAGAAGGGGGCCGGACTGAAGCTTTCTTT. Translating it yields CSVGEGGRTEAFF.

The chain combines TRBV9 with TRBJ2-7; a weak D match, TRBD1 (6 bases). The CDR3 length is 14 residues. Germline loops: CDR1 SGDLS, CDR2 YYNGEE. V was pared by 1 base and J by 12 bases, with 20 bases between. Here the CDR3 reads CASSVQGGVSRRYF. CDR3 in DNA: TGTGCCAGCAGCGTACAAGGGGGAGTCTCGAGGCGGTACTTC. Using reference TRBV9 and TRBJ2-7 for the parts outside the CDR3, the full variable domain is DSGVTQTPKHLITATGQRVTLRCSPRSGDLSVYWYQQSLDQGLQFLIQYYNGEERAKGNILERFSAQQFPDLHSELNLSSLELGDSALYFCASSVQGGVSRRYFGPGTRLTVT.

The rearrangement links TRBV6-1 to TRBJ2-7; TRBD2 matches at 13 bases. The CDR3 has 16 amino acids. Germline lookup yields CDR1 MNHNS and CDR2 SASEGT. The V segment lost 4 bases and the J segment 1 base; nucleotides outside the gene matches: 4. Written as DNA, the CDR3 is TGTGCCAGCAGTGCCGGGGGACTAGCGGGATCCTACGAGCAGTACTTC. As protein: CASSAGGLAGSYEQYF.

The rearrangement uses TRBV9 and TRBJ2-5; tentatively, D is TRBD2 (5 bases). This CDR3 has 12 residues. CDR1 is SGDLS and CDR2 is YYNGEE in the germline V gene. Trimming left V 0 bases short and J 11 bases short, with 11 bases between. This CDR3 is CASSVGDRRQYF. The CDR3 coding sequence is TGTGCCAGCAGCGTAGGGGATAGGAGGCAGTACTTC.

The CDR3 nucleotides are TGTGCCAGCAGTTTGGGACACAATAGCAATCAGCCCCAGCATTTT. It yields the protein CASSLGHNSNQPQHF. The rearrangement uses TRBV28 and TRBJ1-5, with D perhaps matching TRBD1 (6 bases). CDR1 and CDR2 (germline): MDHEN, SYDVKM. Trimming took off 3 bases at V and 0 bases at J, with 9 bases between the two ends. The CDR3 is 15 residues long.

V and J are TRBV7-2 and TRBJ1-2; unclear D gene. V was clipped by 5 bases and J by 4 bases, with 17 bases between them. The CDR3 has 15 amino acids. Germline V gene data show CDR1 as SGHTA and CDR2 as FQGNSA. The CDR3 loop is CASSPSGPLGYGYTF. For the CDR3, the DNA is TGTGCCAGCAGCCCCTCCGGGCCCTTGGGCTATGGCTACACCTTC.

This chain joins TRBV7-2 and TRBJ1-2; TRBD1 is a possible D gene (5 bases). This CDR3 is 13 amino acids long. V lost 1 base, J lost 8 bases, and 11 bases lay in between. Germline V gives CDR1 SGHTA, CDR2 FQGNSA. The CDR3 DNA reads as TGTGCCAGCAGCTTAGTGGGGGAATGGGGCTACACCTTC. This translates into CASSLVGEWGYTF.

V is TRBV19 and J is TRBJ2-7, with a possible D match to TRBD1 (5 bases). V was shortened by 5 bases and J by 3 bases, with 14 bases between the two germline ends. CDR1 and CDR2 (germline): LNHDA, SQIVND (reference sequence). The CDR3 extends over 14 amino acids. The CDR3 sequence is CASSPKSDSYEQYF. CDR3 coding DNA: TGTGCCAGTAGTCCAAAATCCGACAGCTACGAGCAGTACTTC. Variable domain in full (rest from reference TRBV19 and TRBJ2-7): DGGITQSPKYLFRKEGQNVTLSCEQNLNHDAMYWYRQDPGQGLRLIYYSQIVNDFQKGDIAEGYSVSREKKESFPLTVTSAQKNPTAFYLCASSPKSDSYEQYFGPGTRLTVT.